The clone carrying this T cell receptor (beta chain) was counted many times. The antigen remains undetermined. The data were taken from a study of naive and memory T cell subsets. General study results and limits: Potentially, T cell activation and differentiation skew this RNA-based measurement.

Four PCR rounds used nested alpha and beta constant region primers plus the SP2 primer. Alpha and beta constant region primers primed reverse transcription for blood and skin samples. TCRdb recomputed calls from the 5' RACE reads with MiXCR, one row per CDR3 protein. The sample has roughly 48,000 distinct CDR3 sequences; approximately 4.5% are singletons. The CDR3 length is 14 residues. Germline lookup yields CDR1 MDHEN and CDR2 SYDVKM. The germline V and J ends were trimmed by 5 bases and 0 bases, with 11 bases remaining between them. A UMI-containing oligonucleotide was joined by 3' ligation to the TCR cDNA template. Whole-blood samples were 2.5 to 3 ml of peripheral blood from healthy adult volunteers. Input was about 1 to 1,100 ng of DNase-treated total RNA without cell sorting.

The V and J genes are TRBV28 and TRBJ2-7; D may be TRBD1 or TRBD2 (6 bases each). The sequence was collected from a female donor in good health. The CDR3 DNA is TGTGCCAGCAGTCCGGGGGCCGCCTCCTACGAGCAGTACTTC. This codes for CASSPGAASYEQYF.